This TCR beta chain is drawn from a study of siplizumab effects on memory and regulatory T cells. General study findings and limits: Proliferating CD4+ or CD8+ clones, roughly 75-97% of them, lacked an assignable naive or memory phenotype.

Each sample contributed 75,000 to 100,000 TCR templates to the assay. Some clones are missing from TCRdb's copy, which holds only in-frame ones; the method was immunoSEQ multiplex PCR. The profile covers 90,000 to 120,000 clones, with about 90% appearing a single time and around 0.68% taken by the ten largest. With respect to this clone: Its cognate antigen is unknown.

The sequence came from a human donor in good health. The material sequenced was Tregs sorted from blood.

The CDR3 reads CASRNFQFQGSSYNEQFF. The CDR3 DNA sequence: TGTGCCAGCAGAAATTTCCAATTCCAGGGGAGCTCCTACAATGAGCAGTTCTTC. J is TRBJ2-1 and V is TRBV28; a possible D gene is TRBD1 (6 bases). Trimming cost V 6 bases and J 0 bases, with 21 bases left between them. There are 18 residues in the CDR3. Germline assignment: CDR1 MDHEN and CDR2 SYDVKM.